The 9 T cell receptor beta chains presented below share a single source sample, sequenced in a study of blood T cell repertoires in COVID-19. Libraries were prepared by immunoSEQ multiplex PCR; TCRdb keeps only in-frame clonotypes and omits some of them. The table includes approximately 200,000 clones, approximately 78% detected once. Sequencing was performed on peripheral blood. Receptors originate from a woman of 80 years or more with COVID-19, enrolled during active disease.

This clone turned up a few times. The chain links TRBV12-3 or TRBV12-4 to TRBJ2-3; D gene unclear. Between the trimmed V and J ends, which lost 6 bases and 7 bases, there was a span of 8 bases. CDR3 length: 11 residues. CDR3 residues: CASSSRYTQYF. The DNA of the CDR3 is TGTGCCAGCAGCTCCAGATATACGCAGTATTTT.

In nucleotides, the CDR3 is TGCGCCAGCAGCCTCAACAGGGGCGAGACCCAGTACTTC. Protein sequence: CASSLNRGETQYF. This sequence joins TRBV10-2 and TRBJ2-5; 7 nucleotides agree with TRBD1. CDR3 size: 13 residues. Unmatched junction bases numbered 6, after V lost 6 bases and J lost 5 bases. Germline-derived CDR1 and CDR2 are WSHSY and SAAADI.

This chain connects TRBV30 to TRBJ2-7; possible D gene TRBD2, 6 bases. Germline V gene data show CDR1 as GTSNPN and CDR2 as SVGIG (reference sequence). Trimming took off 5 bases at V and 1 base at J, with 12 bases between the two ends. The CDR3 spans 13 residues. In DNA form, the CDR3 reads TGTGCCTGGCGGCAGGCGGGATCCTACGAGCAGTACTTC. It specifies CAWRQAGSYEQYF. The entire variable domain, with the rest obtained from reference TRBV30 and TRBJ2-7, is as follows: SQTIHQWPATLVQPVGSPLSLECTVEGTSNPNLYWYRQAAGRGLQLLFYSVGIGQISSEVPQNLSASRPQDRQFILSSKKLLLSDSGFYLCAWRQAGSYEQYFGPGTRLTVT.

This chain uses TRBV2 with TRBJ2-7; 9 positions match TRBD2. The CDR3 is made up of 15 amino acids. The V gene end was trimmed by 4 bases and the J gene end by 1 base; junction bases not matched to a gene: 5. From germline, CDR1 is SNHLY and CDR2 FYNNEI. This CDR3 reads CASSANSGSSYEQYF. CDR3 nucleotides: TGTGCCAGCAGTGCGAATAGCGGGAGTTCCTACGAGCAGTACTTC. The whole variable domain, remainder taken from reference TRBV2 and TRBJ2-7, is EPEVTQTPSHQVTQMGQEVILRCVPISNHLYFYWYRQILGQKVEFLVSFYNNEISEKSEIFDDQFSVERPDGSNFTLKIRSTKLEDSAMYFCASSANSGSSYEQYFGPGTRLTVT.

The rearrangement uses TRBV11-2 and TRBJ2-1; D possibly corresponds to TRBD1 (6 bases). The CDR3 length is 16 residues. Germline loops: CDR1 SGHAT, CDR2 FQNNGV. The V and J ends lost 5 bases and 0 bases respectively, with 14 bases between them. The CDR3 loop is CASSKEWGLSYNEQFF. In DNA form, the CDR3 reads TGTGCCAGCAGCAAAGAGTGGGGGCTCTCCTACAATGAGCAGTTCTTC.

The J gene is TRBJ2-1, the V gene TRBV9; TRBD2 matches 8 bases. V shed 0 bases, J shed 9 bases, and the junction held 5 bases outside the gene matches. The length of the CDR3 is 14 residues. In germline, CDR1 is SGDLS, CDR2 YYNGEE. CDR3 DNA sequence: TGTGCCAGCAGCGTAGGGCTCGCGGGAGGTGAGCAGTTCTTC. Its translation: CASSVGLAGGEQFF.

This CDR3 reads CASSLEGVLQGEQYF. DNA for the CDR3: TGCGCCAGCAGCCTCGAAGGGGTCCTCCAAGGGGAGCAGTACTTC. The rearrangement joins TRBV5-1 to TRBJ2-7; a possible D gene is TRBD1 (5 bases). This CDR3 has 15 amino acids. CDR1 SGHRS and CDR2 YFSETQ come from the germline V gene. V lost 4 bases and J 7 bases, leaving 21 bases between the germline ends.

The genes are TRBV4-1 and TRBJ2-3; weak D call: TRBD2 (5 bases). CDR3 length: 14 residues. Between the trimmed V and J ends, which lost 4 bases and 5 bases, there was a span of 13 bases. The V gene's germline CDR1 is MGHRA and CDR2 YSYEKL. CDR3 region: CASSPLELGDTQYF. In nucleotides, the CDR3 is TGCGCCAGCAGCCCACTAGAATTGGGAGATACGCAGTATTTT.

The table lists this clone with a few counts. V is TRBV9 and J is TRBJ2-2; 7 bases line up with TRBD1. The CDR3 is 14 residues long. Trimming cost V 3 bases and J 6 bases; bases outside gene matches: 5. CDR1 and CDR2 (germline): SGDLS, YYNGEE. CDR3 DNA sequence: TGTGCCAGCAGCGCAACACAGGGGTCCGGGGAGCTGTTTTTT. Protein: CASSATQGSGELFF.